A single sample gave rise to the 9 T cell receptor beta chains below, sequenced in a study of cytomegalovirus exposure and HLA in healthy donors. Both 60 Vbeta primers and 13 Jbeta primers went into the PCR. The data were produced by immunoSEQ multiplex PCR, yet TCRdb's version contains in-frame clones alone and is incomplete. Of fewer than 250,000 clones listed, less than 85% are singletons. Sequencing was carried out using PBMCs. The origin of the receptors is a young man in good health and CMV-seropositive.

The chain employs TRBV6-5 and TRBJ2-1; 9 bases agree with TRBD2. CDR1 is MNHEY and CDR2 is SVGAGI in the germline V gene. V gave up 4 bases and J gave up 8 bases; unmatched junction bases: 6. This CDR3 is built from 14 residues. The CDR3 loop reads CASSCPSGNDEQFF. CDR3 coding DNA: TGTGCCAGCAGTTGCCCTAGCGGGAACGATGAGCAGTTCTTC.

This chain uses TRBV6-5 with TRBJ1-3; no reliable D call. The V end was cut by 5 bases, the J end by 2 bases, with 4 bases between. The CDR3 is 12 residues long. The germline gives CDR1 MNHEY, CDR2 SVGAGI. The CDR3 DNA reads as TGTGCCAGCAGTAGCGCTGGAAACACCATATATTTT. Its translation: CASSSAGNTIYF.

This clone is a singleton in its sample. The chain uses TRBV6-1 and TRBJ1-2; a weak D match, TRBD1 (6 bases). The CDR3 sequence is 14 residues long. CDR1 and CDR2 (germline): MNHNS, SASEGT. V was clipped by 2 bases and J by 3 bases, with 10 bases between them. The CDR3 loop reads CASSESGTYYGYTF. DNA of the CDR3: TGTGCCAGCAGTGAATCCGGGACATACTATGGCTACACCTTC.

As regards this clone: One end of the junction fails to match germline, which may point to a read error. The rearrangement uses TRBV9 and TRBJ1-3; D is possibly TRBD1 (6 bases). The CDR3 is 14 residues long. CDR1 and CDR2 (germline): SGDLS, YYNGEE. This chain's CDR3 is CASSPQGSENTIYF. CDR3 in DNA: TGTGCCAGCAGCCCCCAGGGGTCTGAAAACACCATATATTTT.

The chain is built from TRBV6-5 and TRBJ1-2; D not resolved. Deletions cut 5 bases from V and 4 bases from J, with 11 bases between. The CDR3 is 13 residues long. The germline gives CDR1 MNHEY, CDR2 SVGAGI. For the CDR3, the DNA is TGTGCCAGCAGTCAACACACTACCTATGGCTACACCTTC. Amino acid sequence: CASSQHTTYGYTF.

V and J are TRBV28 and TRBJ1-1; D is ambiguous. The germline V gene encodes CDR1 MDHEN and CDR2 SYDVKM. V was trimmed by 3 bases and J by 6 bases, leaving 14 bases between them. There are 14 residues in the CDR3. CDR3 loop: CASSFGGSLPEAFF. CDR3 sequence (DNA): TGTGCCAGCAGTTTCGGAGGGTCCCTACCTGAAGCTTTCTTT.

The chain links TRBV4-2 to TRBJ1-2; TRBD1 matches 8 bases. Germline-derived CDR1 and CDR2 are LGHNA and YNFKEQ. Trimming cost V 2 bases and J 5 bases; bases outside gene matches: 10. The CDR3 covers 16 residues. The CDR3 DNA reads TGTGCCAGCAGCCAAATTACAGGGGGGAGTCGATATGGCTACACCTTC. Translated, it gives CASSQITGGSRYGYTF.

In DNA, the CDR3 is TGTGCCAGTAGTATAGATGGGACAGGGGAGTACTACGAGCAGTACTTC. Its protein is CASSIDGTGEYYEQYF. The J gene is TRBJ2-5, the V gene TRBV19; TRBD1 matches at 10 bases. The DNA end lines up better with TRBJ2-7; the J call may be wrong. The CDR3 spans 16 residues. Germline CDR1 reads LNHDA; CDR2 reads SQIVND (reference sequence).

The chain couples TRBV7-9 to TRBJ1-4; D perhaps matches TRBD1 (6 bases). There are 14 residues in the CDR3. Trimming stripped 1 base from V and 5 bases from J, with 8 bases between. Germline lookup yields CDR1 SEHNR and CDR2 FQNEAQ (reference sequence). The CDR3 is CASSLGGGNEKLFF. The CDR3, as DNA: TGTGCCAGCAGCTTAGGAGGGGGAAATGAAAAACTGTTTTTT.